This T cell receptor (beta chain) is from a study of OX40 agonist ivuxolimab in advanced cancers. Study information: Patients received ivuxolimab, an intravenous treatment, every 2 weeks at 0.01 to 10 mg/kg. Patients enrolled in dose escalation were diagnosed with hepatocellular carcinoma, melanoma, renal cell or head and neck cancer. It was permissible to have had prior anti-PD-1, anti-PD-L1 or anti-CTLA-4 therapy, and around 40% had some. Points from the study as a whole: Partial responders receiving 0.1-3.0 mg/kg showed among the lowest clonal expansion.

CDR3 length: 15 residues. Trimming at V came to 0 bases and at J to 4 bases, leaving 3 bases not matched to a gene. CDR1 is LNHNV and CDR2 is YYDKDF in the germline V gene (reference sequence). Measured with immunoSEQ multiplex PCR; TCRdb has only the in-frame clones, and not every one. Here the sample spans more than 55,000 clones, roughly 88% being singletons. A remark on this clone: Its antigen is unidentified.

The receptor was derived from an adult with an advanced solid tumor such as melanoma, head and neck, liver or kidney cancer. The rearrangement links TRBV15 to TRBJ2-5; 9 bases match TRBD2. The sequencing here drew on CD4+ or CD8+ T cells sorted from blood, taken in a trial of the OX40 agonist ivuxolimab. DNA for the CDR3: TGTGCCACCAGCAGAGATAGGGGACTAGCAGAGACCCAGTACTTC. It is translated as CATSRDRGLAETQYF.